Listed below are T cell receptor beta chains from one sample, sequenced in a study of PD-L1 blockade in urothelial cancer. The repertoire was sequenced with immunoSEQ multiplex PCR; TCRdb's copy has only in-frame clones and lacks some. The sample holds some 25,000 clones, 65% to 90% seen once. The specimen comprised PBMCs, sampled around atezolizumab (anti-PD-L1) treatment. These receptors were taken from a man aged 60-69 years with urothelial cancer. CDR3s include the opening cysteine and the closing phenylalanine or tryptophan. D genes are given only for firm matches. Not all rows give a size; the values are once, few, many and, for expanded clones, a class.

V: TRBV19; size: NA; J: TRBJ1-1; D: NA; DNA: TGTGCCAGTAGTATACAGGGGTATGGTGAAGCTTTCTTT; CDR3: CASSIQGYGEAFF
V: TRBV6-1; size: NA; J: TRBJ2-5; D: TRBD1; DNA: TGTGCCAGCAATATGGACAGGGGAGAGACCCAGTACTTC; CDR3: CASNMDRGETQYF
V: TRBV30; size: NA; J: TRBJ2-3; D: TRBD2; DNA: TGTGCCTGGACCTCCGGACTAGCGGGAGGAGATACGCAGTATTTT; CDR3: CAWTSGLAGGDTQYF
V: TRBV14; size: NA; J: TRBJ2-7; D: TRBD1; DNA: TGTGCCAGCAGCCAAGATTATAGGGACAGGTTTACCTACGAGCAGTACTTC; CDR3: CASSQDYRDRFTYEQYF
V: TRBV6-5; size: NA; J: TRBJ2-7; D: NA; DNA: TGTGCCAGCAGTTACGCAGGGGAATCCTACGAGCAGTACTTC; CDR3: CASSYAGESYEQYF
V: TRBV6-5; size: NA; J: TRBJ1-5; D: TRBD1; DNA: TGTGCCAGCAGCCCCGGGACAGGGTTTAAGCCCCAGCATTTT; CDR3: CASSPGTGFKPQHF
V: TRBV15; size: few; J: TRBJ2-7; D: NA; DNA: TGTGCCACCAGCAGAGATCAGGGCTACGAGCAGTACTTC; CDR3: CATSRDQGYEQYF
V: TRBV5-1; size: NA; J: TRBJ2-2; D: TRBD2; DNA: TGCGCCAGCAGCTTGGCCCCGGGACTAGCGAGGCAGAACACCGGGGAGCTGTTTTTT; CDR3: CASSLAPGLARQNTGELFF
V: TRBV27; size: NA; J: TRBJ2-5; D: NA; DNA: TGTGCCAGCAGTTCCTCTTCTTTCGGGTCCTCCCAAGAGACCCAGTACTTC; CDR3: CASSSSSFGSSQETQYF
V: TRBV4-1; size: NA; J: TRBJ1-5; D: TRBD1; DNA: TGCGCCAGCAGCCAAGTCTATCGGGACAGGAATCAGCCCCAGCATTTT; CDR3: CASSQVYRDRNQPQHF
V: TRBV11-3; size: NA; J: TRBJ2-1; D: TRBD2; DNA: TGTGCCAGCAGCCTCCATCGGACTAGCGGGGGGGCCGCGGGAGAGCAGTTCTTC; CDR3: CASSLHRTSGGAAGEQFF
V: TRBV11-2; size: NA; J: TRBJ2-5; D: TRBD1; DNA: TGTGCCAGCAGCTTGACAGGGGTGCGGGAGACCCAGTACTTC; CDR3: CASSLTGVRETQYF
V: TRBV10-3; size: NA; J: TRBJ2-3; D: NA; DNA: TGTGCCATCAGTGAATCTAGAGTTAGCGCAGATACGCAGTATTTT; CDR3: CAISESRVSADTQYF
V: TRBV4-3; size: NA; J: TRBJ2-7; D: TRBD1; DNA: TGCGCCAGCAGCCAGGAGACAGGGGACCACGAGCAGTACTTC; CDR3: CASSQETGDHEQYF
V: TRBV25-1; size: NA; J: TRBJ2-7; D: NA; DNA: TGTGCCAGCAGTCACACAGGGACCTACGAGCAGTACTTC; CDR3: CASSHTGTYEQYF
V: TRBV5-5; size: NA; J: TRBJ2-1; D: TRBD2; DNA: TGTGCCAGCAGCTTGATGGCTAGCGGGAGTGGCGAGCAGTTCTTC; CDR3: CASSLMASGSGEQFF
V: TRBV7-9; size: medium-sized; J: TRBJ2-1; D: NA; DNA: TGTGCCAGCAGCTCCGAGTTTAGCACCCACCCCTGGGAGCAGTTCTTC; CDR3: CASSSEFSTHPWEQFF
V: TRBV11-1; size: NA; J: TRBJ2-2; D: TRBD1; DNA: TGTGCCAGCAGCCCGGACAGGGTCCACACCGGGGAGCTGTTTTTT; CDR3: CASSPDRVHTGELFF
V: TRBV6-1; size: NA; J: TRBJ2-7; D: NA; DNA: TGTGCCAGCAGTCCCCGGACACGGTCCTACGAGCAGTACTTC; CDR3: CASSPRTRSYEQYF
V: TRBV6-5; size: NA; J: TRBJ2-2; D: TRBD2; DNA: TGTGCCAGCAGAGGACTAGCGGGAGGTACCGGGGAGCTGTTTTTT; CDR3: CASRGLAGGTGELFF
V: TRBV5-8; size: NA; J: TRBJ2-7; D: NA; DNA: TGTGCCAGCAGCTTGGGCGAGCGAGCCTACGAGCAGTACTTC; CDR3: CASSLGERAYEQYF
V: TRBV5-1; size: NA; J: TRBJ2-7; D: TRBD1; DNA: TGCGCCAGCAGCCGACGACCGACAGGGGACGAGCAGTACTTC; CDR3: CASSRRPTGDEQYF
V: TRBV18; size: NA; J: TRBJ2-6; D: TRBD2; DNA: TGTGCCAGCTCAAAGACTAGCGGGGGCTCTGGGGCCAACGTCCTGACTTTC; CDR3: CASSKTSGGSGANVLTF
V: TRBV7-2; size: NA; J: TRBJ2-5; D: NA; DNA: TGTGCCAGCACCCACACCCAAGAGACCCAGTACTTC; CDR3: CASTHTQETQYF
V: TRBV6-5; size: few; J: TRBJ1-3; D: NA; DNA: TGTGCCAGCAGGGGACTGGGCAACTCTGGAAACACCATATATTTT; CDR3: CASRGLGNSGNTIYF
V: TRBV2; size: NA; J: TRBJ1-5; D: NA; DNA: TGTGCCAGCAGTGAATTATTCTGGAGTGAGGATAGCAATCAGCCCCAGCATTTT; CDR3: CASSELFWSEDSNQPQHF
V: TRBV6-5; size: NA; J: TRBJ1-5; D: NA; DNA: TGTGCCAGCAGTCCCGACAGAGCTCAGCCCCAGCATTTT; CDR3: CASSPDRAQPQHF
V: TRBV7-9; size: NA; J: TRBJ1-2; D: NA; DNA: TGTGCCAGCAGCTTAGGATCAGGGCGGGAACGCTACACCTTC; CDR3: CASSLGSGRERYTF
V: TRBV6-6; size: NA; J: TRBJ2-7; D: TRBD2; DNA: TGTGCCAGCAGTTACTCCGGGACTAGCGGAGGAGAGCAGTACTTC; CDR3: CASSYSGTSGGEQYF
V: TRBV5-6; size: NA; J: TRBJ1-5; D: NA; DNA: TGTGCCAGCAGCTCGTCCCGGTTGGGCAATCAGCCCCAGCATTTT; CDR3: CASSSSRLGNQPQHF
V: TRBV19; size: NA; J: TRBJ1-2; D: NA; DNA: TGTGCCAGTAGTATCGGGGGAGGCTATGGCTACACCTTC; CDR3: CASSIGGGYGYTF
V: TRBV11-2; size: NA; J: TRBJ2-7; D: NA; DNA: TGTGCCAGCAGCTTAGGAGGGGCAGGGAGGTACGAGCAGTACTTC; CDR3: CASSLGGAGRYEQYF
V: TRBV6-5; size: NA; J: TRBJ2-7; D: NA; DNA: TGTGCCAGCAGTTACAGGGGAGGCGGCACCTACGAGCAGTACTTC; CDR3: CASSYRGGGTYEQYF
V: TRBV5-4; size: NA; J: TRBJ2-2; D: NA; DNA: TGTGCCAGCAGTCCAGGAGGCCAGTATCTCACCGGGGAGCTGTTTTTT; CDR3: CASSPGGQYLTGELFF
V: TRBV18; size: NA; J: TRBJ2-1; D: NA; DNA: TGTGCCAGCTCCCCGGGACTTGCTACCTACAATGAGCAGTTCTTC; CDR3: CASSPGLATYNEQFF
V: TRBV4-2; size: NA; J: TRBJ1-1; D: NA; DNA: TGTGCCAGCAGCCAAGAAGTGGGGGCAGGGACTGAAGCTTTCTTT; CDR3: CASSQEVGAGTEAFF
V: TRBV20-1; size: NA; J: TRBJ1-2; D: NA; DNA: TGCAGTGCACATGGACAGACTGGCTACACCTTC; CDR3: CSAHGQTGYTF
V: TRBV19; size: NA; J: TRBJ2-7; D: NA; DNA: TGTGCCAGTAGTTACGCATCAAACAGGGACGAGCAGTACTTC; CDR3: CASSYASNRDEQYF
V: TRBV5-1; size: NA; J: TRBJ2-3; D: TRBD1; DNA: TGCGCCAGCAGCTTGGGGTTTGTTACAGGGGGTGATACGCAGTATTTT; CDR3: CASSLGFVTGGDTQYF
V: TRBV27; size: NA; J: TRBJ2-2; D: TRBD1; DNA: TGTGCCAGCAGTTCCTCCAGGGGGCACGCGAACACCGGGGAGCTGTTTTTT; CDR3: CASSSSRGHANTGELFF
V: TRBV7-9; size: NA; J: TRBJ2-1; D: TRBD2; DNA: TGTGCCAGCAGCCAAAACACGGCTAGCGGTAGGTCTGAGCAGTTCTTC; CDR3: CASSQNTASGRSEQFF
V: TRBV6-6; size: NA; J: TRBJ2-5; D: TRBD1; DNA: TGTGCCAGCAGTCCGGACAGGGGAAGGCAAGAGACCCAGTACTTC; CDR3: CASSPDRGRQETQYF
V: TRBV7-9; size: NA; J: TRBJ1-2; D: NA; DNA: TGTGCCAGCAGCTCCAGGGACTATGGCTACACCTTC; CDR3: CASSSRDYGYTF
V: TRBV6-5; size: once; J: TRBJ2-5; D: TRBD2; DNA: TGTGCCAGCAGTTACTCTAGCGGGAGGGCCTACGAGACCCAGTACTTC; CDR3: CASSYSSGRAYETQYF